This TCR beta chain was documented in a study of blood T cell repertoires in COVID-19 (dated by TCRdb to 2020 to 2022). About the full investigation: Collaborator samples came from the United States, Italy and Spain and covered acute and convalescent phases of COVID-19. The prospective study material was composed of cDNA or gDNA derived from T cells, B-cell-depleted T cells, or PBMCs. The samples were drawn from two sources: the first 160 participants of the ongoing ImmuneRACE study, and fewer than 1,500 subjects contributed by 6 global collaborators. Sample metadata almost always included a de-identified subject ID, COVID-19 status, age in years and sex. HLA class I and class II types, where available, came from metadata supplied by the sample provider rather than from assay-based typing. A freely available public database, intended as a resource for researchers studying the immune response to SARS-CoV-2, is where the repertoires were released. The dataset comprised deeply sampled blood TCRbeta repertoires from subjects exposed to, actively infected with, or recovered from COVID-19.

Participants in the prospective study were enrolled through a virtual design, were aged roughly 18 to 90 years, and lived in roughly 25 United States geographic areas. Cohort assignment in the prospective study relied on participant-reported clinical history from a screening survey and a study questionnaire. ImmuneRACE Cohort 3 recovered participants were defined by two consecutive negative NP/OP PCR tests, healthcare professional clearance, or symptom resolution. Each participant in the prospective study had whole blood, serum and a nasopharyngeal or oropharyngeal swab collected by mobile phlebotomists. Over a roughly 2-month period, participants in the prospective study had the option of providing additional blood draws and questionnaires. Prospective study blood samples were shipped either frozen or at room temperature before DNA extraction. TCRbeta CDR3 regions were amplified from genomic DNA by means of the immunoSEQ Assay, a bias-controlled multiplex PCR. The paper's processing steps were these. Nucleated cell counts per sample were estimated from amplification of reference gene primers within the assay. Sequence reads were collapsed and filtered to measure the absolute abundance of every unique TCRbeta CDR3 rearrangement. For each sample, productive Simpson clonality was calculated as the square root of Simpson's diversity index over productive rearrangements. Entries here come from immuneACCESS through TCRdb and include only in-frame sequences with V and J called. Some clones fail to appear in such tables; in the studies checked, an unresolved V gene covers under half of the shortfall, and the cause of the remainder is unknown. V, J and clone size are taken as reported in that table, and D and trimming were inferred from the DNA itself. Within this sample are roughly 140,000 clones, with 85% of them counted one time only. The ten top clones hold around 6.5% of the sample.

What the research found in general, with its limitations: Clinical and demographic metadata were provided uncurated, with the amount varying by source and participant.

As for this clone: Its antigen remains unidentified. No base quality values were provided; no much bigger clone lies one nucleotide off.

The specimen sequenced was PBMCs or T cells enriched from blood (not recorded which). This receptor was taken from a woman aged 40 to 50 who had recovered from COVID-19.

The base sequence is TGCGCCAGCAGCGTAACCGGGACAGGGCCTGAAGCTTTCTTT. The translation is CASSVTGTGPEAFF. The sequence is built from TRBV5-1 and TRBJ1-1, and 9 bases in between align with TRBD1. In the germline V gene, CDR1 corresponds to SGHRS and CDR2 to YFSETQ. The cysteine opens and the phenylalanine closes a CDR3 of 14 amino acids. Here the CDR3 DNA is all that survives: 42 bases in frame from base 1. V is pruned by 4 bases and J by 6 bases, leaving 7 bases of the junction without a gene match.